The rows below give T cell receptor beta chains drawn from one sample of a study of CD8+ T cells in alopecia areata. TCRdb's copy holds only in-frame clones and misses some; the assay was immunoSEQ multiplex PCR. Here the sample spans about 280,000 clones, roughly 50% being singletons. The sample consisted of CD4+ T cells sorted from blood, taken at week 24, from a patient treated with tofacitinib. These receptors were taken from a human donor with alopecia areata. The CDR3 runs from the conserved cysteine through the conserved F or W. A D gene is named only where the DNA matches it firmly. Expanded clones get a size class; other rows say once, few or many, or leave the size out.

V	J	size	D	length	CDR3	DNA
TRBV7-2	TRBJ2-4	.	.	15	CASSLAGEQRNIQYF	TGTGCCAGCAGCTTAGCCGGGGAGCAGAGGAACATTCAGTACTTC
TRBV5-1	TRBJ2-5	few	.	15	CASSPRGRLTGTQYF	TGCGCCAGCAGCCCGCGGGGCCGGCTAACGGGGACCCAGTACTTC
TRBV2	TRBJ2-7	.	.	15	CASSEDILSSYEQYF	TGTGCCAGCAGTGAAGACATCTTGAGCTCCTACGAGCAGTACTTC
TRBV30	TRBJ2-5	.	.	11	CAWSPRQTQYF	TGTGCCTGGAGTCCTAGACAGACCCAGTACTTC
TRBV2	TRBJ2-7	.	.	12	CASSGDLLRRYF	TGTGCCAGCAGTGGGGACTTGCTTCGACGGTACTTC
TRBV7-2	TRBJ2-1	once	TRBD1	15	CASSYRDRGDNEQFF	TGTGCCAGCAGCTACCGGGACAGGGGCGACAATGAGCAGTTCTTC
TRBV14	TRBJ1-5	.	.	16	CASSHPRRGGNQPQHF	TGTGCCAGCAGCCATCCTCGGAGGGGAGGCAATCAGCCCCAGCATTTT
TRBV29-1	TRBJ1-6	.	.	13	CSVAPRTESPLHF	TGCAGCGTTGCTCCGCGGACAGAATCACCCCTCCACTTT
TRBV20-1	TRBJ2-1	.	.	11	CSAKRDGEQFF	TGCAGTGCAAAAAGGGACGGCGAGCAGTTCTTC
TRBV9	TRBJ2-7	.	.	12	CASSAVGYEQYF	TGTGCCAGCAGCGCGGTAGGGTACGAGCAGTACTTC
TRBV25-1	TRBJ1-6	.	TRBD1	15	CASSGQGIRHSPLHF	TGTGCCAGCAGCGGACAGGGGATTAGGCATTCACCCCTCCACTTT
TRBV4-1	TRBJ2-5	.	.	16	CASSQEPGPRRETQYF	TGCGCCAGCAGCCAAGAGCCCGGACCGCGAAGAGAGACCCAGTACTTC
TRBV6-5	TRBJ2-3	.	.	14	CASSYTSSPDTQYF	TGTGCCAGCAGTTACACTAGCTCTCCAGATACGCAGTATTTT
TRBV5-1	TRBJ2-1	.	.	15	CASSLASQWGNEQFF	TGCGCCAGCAGCTTGGCCAGTCAGTGGGGCAATGAGCAGTTCTTC
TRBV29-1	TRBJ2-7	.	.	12	CSAVGSSYEQYF	TGCAGCGCCGTGGGGAGCTCCTACGAGCAGTACTTC
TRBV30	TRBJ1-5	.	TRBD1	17	CAWSGAFNPGGGQPQHF	TGTGCCTGGAGTGGGGCTTTCAATCCAGGGGGCGGTCAGCCCCAGCATTTT
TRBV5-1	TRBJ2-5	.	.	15	CASSFGIGRGETQYF	TGCGCCAGCAGCTTCGGAATAGGGCGGGGAGAGACCCAGTACTTC
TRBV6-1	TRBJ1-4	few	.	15	CASSEEGTINEKLFF	TGTGCCAGCAGTGAAGAGGGGACAATCAACGAAAAACTGTTTTTT